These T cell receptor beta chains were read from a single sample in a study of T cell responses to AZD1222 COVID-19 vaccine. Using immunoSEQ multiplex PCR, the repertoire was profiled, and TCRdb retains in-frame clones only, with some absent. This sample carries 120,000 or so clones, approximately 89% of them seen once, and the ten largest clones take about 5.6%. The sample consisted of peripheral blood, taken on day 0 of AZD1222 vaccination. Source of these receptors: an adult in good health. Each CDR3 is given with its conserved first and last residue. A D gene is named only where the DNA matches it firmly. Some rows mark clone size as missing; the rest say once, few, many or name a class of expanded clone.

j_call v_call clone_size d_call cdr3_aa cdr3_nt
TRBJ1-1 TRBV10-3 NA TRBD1 CAISDSGTGVTTEAFF TGTGCCATCAGCGACTCCGGGACAGGGGTGACCACTGAAGCTTTCTTT
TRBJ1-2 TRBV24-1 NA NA CATSQDTYGYTF TGTGCCACCAGTCAAGATACCTACGGCTACACCTTC
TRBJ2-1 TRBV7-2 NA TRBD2 CASSPSGDSYNEQFF TGTGCCAGCAGCCCTAGCGGAGATTCCTACAATGAGCAGTTCTTC
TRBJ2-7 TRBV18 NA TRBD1 CASSPGQQSSYEQYF TGTGCCAGCTCACCGGGACAGCAGAGCTCCTACGAGCAGTACTTC
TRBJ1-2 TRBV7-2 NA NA CASSTGDRGLGYGYTF TGTGCCAGCAGCACCGGGGACCGAGGGTTAGGCTATGGCTACACCTTC
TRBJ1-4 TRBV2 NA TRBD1 CASSRDRGAANEKLFF TGTGCCAGCAGTAGGGACAGGGGCGCGGCTAATGAAAAACTGTTTTTT
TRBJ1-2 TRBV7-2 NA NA CASSLVVTSPYGYTF TGTGCCAGCAGCTTAGTCGTGACATCTCCCTATGGCTACACCTTC
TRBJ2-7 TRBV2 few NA CASRDYLSYEQYF TGTGCCAGCAGGGACTACCTCTCCTACGAGCAGTACTTC
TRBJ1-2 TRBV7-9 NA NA CASSQFIQGEGYTF TGTGCCAGCAGCCAATTTATACAGGGTGAGGGCTACACCTTC
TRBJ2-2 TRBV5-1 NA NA CASSLGDPSNTGELFF TGCGCCAGCAGCTTGGGGGACCCCTCGAACACCGGGGAGCTGTTTTTT
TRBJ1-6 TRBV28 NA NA CASSEGESYNSPLHF TGTGCCAGCAGCGAAGGGGAATCCTATAATTCACCCCTCCACTTT
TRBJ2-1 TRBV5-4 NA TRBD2 CASSLVSYWTSGPYNEQFF TGTGCCAGCAGCTTGGTATCCTACTGGACTAGCGGCCCCTACAATGAGCAGTTCTTC
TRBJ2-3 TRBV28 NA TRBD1 CASSFPAAGGSTDTQYF TGTGCCAGCAGTTTCCCGGCGGCAGGGGGAAGCACAGATACGCAGTATTTT
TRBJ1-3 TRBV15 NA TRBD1 CATSRGQSSSGNTIYF TGTGCCACCAGCAGGGGACAGTCGAGCTCTGGAAACACCATATATTTT
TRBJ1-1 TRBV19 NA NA CASSSSQIWRTEAFF TGTGCCAGTAGCTCCTCCCAAATTTGGAGAACTGAAGCTTTCTTT
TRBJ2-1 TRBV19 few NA CASSAQPTLSNEQFF TGTGCCAGTAGTGCACAGCCCACCTTGTCAAATGAGCAGTTCTTC
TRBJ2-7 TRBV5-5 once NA CASSLAPVPSYEQYF TGTGCCAGCAGCCTTGCTCCCGTTCCCTCCTACGAGCAGTACTTC
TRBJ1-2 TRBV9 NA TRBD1 CASSVTGNYGYTF TGTGCCAGCAGCGTGACAGGGAACTATGGCTACACCTTC
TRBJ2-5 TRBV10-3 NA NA CAISESQNQETQYF TGTGCCATCAGTGAGTCCCAGAACCAAGAGACCCAGTACTTC
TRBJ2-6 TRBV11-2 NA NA CASSYTVLASSGANVLTF TGTGCCAGCAGCTACACAGTTTTAGCAAGCTCTGGGGCCAACGTCCTGACTTTC
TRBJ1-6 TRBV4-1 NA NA CASSQRGKNSPLHF TGCGCCAGCAGCCAGAGGGGAAAGAATTCACCCCTCCACTTT
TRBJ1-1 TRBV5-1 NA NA CASSSTGYTEAFF TGCGCCAGCAGCTCGACAGGATACACTGAAGCTTTCTTT
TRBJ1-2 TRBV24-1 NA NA CATSDPGTANYGYTF TGTGCCACCAGTGACCCCGGGACGGCCAACTATGGCTACACCTTC
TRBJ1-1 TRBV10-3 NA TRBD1 CAIDETGQGNTEAFF TGTGCCATCGATGAAACAGGACAGGGGAACACTGAAGCTTTCTTT
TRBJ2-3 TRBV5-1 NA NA CASSLGLGGTDTQYF TGCGCCAGCAGCTTGGGACTTGGGGGCACAGATACGCAGTATTTT
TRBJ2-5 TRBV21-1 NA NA CASSKGNGLTEETQYF TGTGCCAGCAGCAAAGGGAATGGACTAACAGAAGAGACCCAGTACTTC